The 9 T cell receptor beta chains reported below all come from one sample, sequenced in a study of blood T cells in healthy people across ages. Sample-barcoded 5' priming and a J-beta primer mix drove a second PCR of 7 to 11 cycles. TCRdb used MiXCR to reprocess the 5' RACE reads, holding one entry per CDR3 protein. The data contain over a million distinct CDR3 sequences, less than 50% of them seen just once; the ten biggest clones take up approximately 19%. The specimen sequenced was blood. These receptors were taken from a woman aged 55-69 years in good health.

V and J are TRBV3-1 and TRBJ2-7, with a tentative D call TRBD2 (7 bases). V lost 6 bases and J 2 bases, leaving 17 bases between the germline ends. The germline V gene has CDR1 LGHDT and CDR2 YNNKEL (reference sequence). CDR3 length: 15 residues. In DNA, the CDR3 is TGTGCCAGCAGTCTTAAGGGGGAGGGGGCCTACGAGCAGTACTTC. It specifies CASSLKGEGAYEQYF.

V usage is TRBV7-3 and J usage is TRBJ2-1; TRBD2 agrees at 8 bases. Germline V gene sequence: CDR1 SGHTA, CDR2 FQGTGA. V lost 5 bases to trimming and J lost 0 bases; unmatched junction nucleotides: 9. This CDR3 is built from 17 residues. The DNA for the CDR3 is TGTGCCAGCAGCCCCCTCCAGCGGGGGAGCTCCTACAATGAGCAGTTCTTC. Encoded protein: CASSPLQRGSSYNEQFF.

The chain recombines TRBV5-1 with TRBJ2-7, with 7 bases fitting TRBD2. Unmatched junction bases numbered 7, after V lost 1 base and J lost 3 bases. Germline lookup yields CDR1 SGHRS and CDR2 YFSETQ. The CDR3 totals 15 residues. The CDR3 sequence: CASSLSGGSYYEQYF. Written as DNA, the CDR3 is TGCGCCAGCAGCTTGTCGGGCGGGAGTTACTACGAGCAGTACTTC.

This clonotype was detected only a few times. V and J are TRBV20-1 and TRBJ1-5; TRBD1 aligns across 8 bases. This CDR3 has 19 residues. V lost 0 bases and J lost 1; bases outside the gene matches: 14. Germline V lookup: CDR1 DFQATT, CDR2 SNEGSKA (reference sequence). CDR3: CSARDAMDREFFSNQPQHF. The CDR3 DNA follows: TGCAGTGCTAGAGATGCTATGGACAGGGAGTTTTTCAGCAATCAGCCCCAGCATTTT.

This chain uses TRBV20-1 with TRBJ1-3; D remains ambiguous. The germline V gene encodes CDR1 DFQATT and CDR2 SNEGSKA (reference sequence). V gave up 1 base and J gave up 3 bases, with 7 bases separating them. The CDR3 sequence is 13 residues long. CDR3 sequence reads: CSARATFGNTIYF. In DNA form, the CDR3 reads TGCAGTGCTAGAGCGACCTTTGGAAACACCATATATTTT.

This clonotype was counted many times. The chain combines TRBV9 with TRBJ2-7; TRBD1 aligns across 9 bases. This CDR3 is built from 15 residues. V was pared by 4 bases and J by 1 base, with 6 bases of the junction left unmatched. In germline, CDR1 is SGDLS, CDR2 YYNGEE. The CDR3 is CASSPDGTGSYEQYF. CDR3 nucleotides: TGTGCCAGCAGCCCAGACGGGACAGGGTCCTACGAGCAGTACTTC.

The rearrangement joins TRBV14 to TRBJ2-1, with a tentative D call TRBD1 (6 bases). The CDR3 covers 13 residues. V lost 2 bases, J lost 6 bases, and 8 bases lay in between. Germline V gene data show CDR1 as SGHDN and CDR2 as FVKESK. The CDR3 is CASSQLDSNEQFF. The CDR3, as DNA: TGTGCCAGCAGCCAATTGGACAGCAATGAGCAGTTCTTC.

This sequence joins TRBV6-5 and TRBJ2-5, with TRBD1 as a possible D gene (5 bases). The ends were cut back, 5 bases at V and 3 bases at J, with 10 bases in the middle. The CDR3 is 13 residues long. CDR1 and CDR2 from the germline V gene are MNHEY and SVGAGI. The DNA of the CDR3 is TGTGCCAGCAGTGACAGTTACGAAGAGACCCAGTACTTC. It translates to CASSDSYEETQYF.

A few counts support this clonotype. The V and J genes are TRBV9 and TRBJ2-7, with 11 bases identical to TRBD2. This CDR3 contains 17 residues. J lost 7 bases, V lost 1 base, and 13 bases had no gene match. The germline V gene has CDR1 SGDLS and CDR2 YYNGEE. The CDR3 sequence: CASSVTSGSSPLGEQYF. The CDR3 DNA reads TGTGCCAGCAGCGTAACTAGCGGGAGCTCACCTCTGGGGGAGCAGTACTTC.